This is a list of T cell receptor beta chains from one sample in a study of T cell repertoires in cytomegalovirus infection. TCRdb fed the reads into MiXCR, producing one record per CDR3 protein. Seen here are hundreds of thousands of distinct CDR3 sequences, 30% to 40% observed once, and the top ten hold about a sixth. Antigens of these TCRs are unknown. Sequences were derived from cultured PBMCs, sampled from culture after CMV antigen stimulation. The origin of the receptors is a human donor in good health (CMV status not recorded). Some clones in this sample may be carry-over from other donors' samples. Both conserved end residues are part of each CDR3. The D gene is left open where the match is weak. Clone size is stated in some rows and not others, as once, few, many or a class when expanded.

>17|TRBJ2-1|few|TRBV6-2/TRBV6-3|NA
TGTGCCAGCAGTTACTCAGGGCCCCCGCAAGTTTACAATGAGCAGTTCTTC
CASSYSGPPQVYNEQFF
>13|TRBJ2-3|NA|TRBV7-6|NA
TGTGCCAGCAGCAAATGGTCCACAGATACGCAGTATTTT
CASSKWSTDTQYF
>13|TRBJ1-1|NA|TRBV27|TRBD1
TGTGCCAGCAGTCTCTCAGGACAGGGCCGAGCTTTCTTT
CASSLSGQGRAFF
>15|TRBJ2-3|few|TRBV28|NA
TGTGCCAGCAATGGCCAACTAGTTGGCACAGATACGCAGTATTTT
CASNGQLVGTDTQYF
>14|TRBJ2-5|NA|TRBV5-3|NA
TGTGCCAGAAGCTTGGGGGATAGCCAAGAGACCCAGTACTTC
CARSLGDSQETQYF
>15|TRBJ1-2|NA|TRBV28|TRBD1
TGTGCCAGCAGTATAAATCCGGGACAGGGGAATGGCTACACCTTC
CASSINPGQGNGYTF
>14|TRBJ1-3|NA|TRBV7-8|NA
TGTGCCACTACGTTAAAAGACTCTGGAAACACCATATATTTT
CATTLKDSGNTIYF
>11|TRBJ2-1|few|TRBV10-3|NA
TGTGCCATCAGTGATATAGGCGGGCAGTTCTTC
CAISDIGGQFF
>13|TRBJ2-2|NA|TRBV5-4|NA
TGTGCCAGCAGTTCTTACGACACCGGGGAGCTGTTTTTT
CASSSYDTGELFF
>16|TRBJ2-6|few|TRBV23-1|NA
TGCGCCAGCAGTCAATCCGGAGAGACTGGGGCCAACGTCCTGACTTTC
CASSQSGETGANVLTF
>16|TRBJ2-2|many|TRBV7-2|NA
TGTGCCAGCAGCTTGGGGCGGGGGCCGAACACCGGGGAGCTGTTTTTT
CASSLGRGPNTGELFF
>14|TRBJ2-1|many|TRBV7-8|NA
TGTGCCAGCAGCTTATGGGTAGTAGGTGTTGAGCAGTTCTTC
CASSLWVVGVEQFF
>17|TRBJ2-3|NA|TRBV12-5|TRBD2
TGTGCTAGTGGTTTGTCACTGACTAGCGGACGCACAGATACGCAGTATTTT
CASGLSLTSGRTDTQYF
>15|TRBJ2-3|once|TRBV6-2/TRBV6-3|TRBD2
TGTGCCAGCAGTTACTCGATACTAGCGAGGGATACGCAGTATTTT
CASSYSILARDTQYF
>15|TRBJ1-5|many|TRBV7-8|TRBD1
TGTGCCAGCAGCCCGGGACAGGGGGGGAATCAGCCCCAGCATTTT
CASSPGQGGNQPQHF
>13|TRBJ2-1|NA|TRBV19|TRBD1
TGTGCCAGTAGTATCCAGGGGGTGAGTGAGCAGTTCTTC
CASSIQGVSEQFF
>17|TRBJ2-1|NA|TRBV7-2|TRBD2
TGTGCCAGCAGCGAGGGACTAGCGGGGAGCTCCTACAATGAGCAGTTCTTC
CASSEGLAGSSYNEQFF
>15|TRBJ2-2|NA|TRBV10-2|NA
TGCGCCAGCAGTAGTTTCAGGGCGAACACCGGGGAGCTGTTTTTT
CASSSFRANTGELFF
>14|TRBJ1-6|NA|TRBV28|NA
TGTGCCAGCAGTTTATCCCTGCTTAATTCACCCCTCCACTTT
CASSLSLLNSPLHF
>13|TRBJ1-1|NA|TRBV7-6|NA
TGTGCCAGCAGCTTAGGGACGGGGGCTGAAGCTTTCTTT
CASSLGTGAEAFF
>14|TRBJ2-7|NA|TRBV12-3/TRBV12-4|NA
TGTGCCAGCAGACCCGGGCACGAAGACTACGAGCAGTACTTC
CASRPGHEDYEQYF
>16|TRBJ1-2|few|TRBV2|NA
TGTGCCCGCGTCGGGAGGAACTCCCCTGCGGCTTATGGCTACACCTTC
CARVGRNSPAAYGYTF
>17|TRBJ1-2|NA|TRBV7-2|TRBD1
TGTGCCCACATTACACTAAATAGGGGACAGAGTAACTATGGCTACACCTTC
CAHITLNRGQSNYGYTF
>14|TRBJ2-1|few|TRBV6-2/TRBV6-3|NA
TGTGCCAGCGGAGGGGTAGCGAGATACAATGAGCAGTTCTTC
CASGGVARYNEQFF
>14|TRBJ2-2|few|TRBV6-2/TRBV6-3|TRBD2
TGTGCCAGCAGATCTAGCGGGAACACCGGGGAGCTGTTTTTT
CASRSSGNTGELFF
>14|TRBJ2-3|many|TRBV7-2|NA
TGTGCCAGCAGCTTTGGGGTTAGCACAGATACGCAGTATTTT
CASSFGVSTDTQYF
>15|TRBJ2-7|NA|TRBV4-1|NA
TGCGCCAGCAGCCAAGAGGGCGGGATCGCCTACGAGCAGTACTTC
CASSQEGGIAYEQYF
>15|TRBJ2-1|few|TRBV7-6|TRBD2
TGTGCCAGCAGCCCCGGACTAGCGGGAGACGATGAGCAGTTCTTC
CASSPGLAGDDEQFF
>18|TRBJ1-6|NA|TRBV6-8|NA
TGTGCCAGCAGTTACGGTCTGGAAGGGGCCGGGTCCAATTCACCCCTCCACTTT
CASSYGLEGAGSNSPLHF
>18|TRBJ2-3|many|TRBV7-2|TRBD2
TGTGCCAGCAGCTTACCCATTAGCGGGAAAACTAGCACAGATACGCAGTATTTT
CASSLPISGKTSTDTQYF
>15|TRBJ2-7|many|TRBV7-2|TRBD1
TGTGCCAGCAGCTTTTATCCAGGGGGATGGTACGAGCAGTACTTC
CASSFYPGGWYEQYF
>14|TRBJ1-2|NA|TRBV28|TRBD1
TGTGCCAGCAGTTACGGGGGGACAGGGACCGGGACCACCTTC
CASSYGGTGTGTTF